This T cell receptor beta chain was sequenced for a study of CD8 T cells in Susac syndrome. Comment on this clonotype: The antigen is unknown.

Regarding the study as a whole: The authors acknowledged that their TCR sequencing and HLA analysis involved a relatively small number of individuals.

Random hexamers were used to reverse transcribe roughly 0.45 to 1 ug of RNA. Amplification of TCR beta CDR3 was carried out by immunoSEQ multiplex PCR, which covered 54 Vbeta and 13 Jbeta segments. TCRdb redid the calling of the immunoSEQ multiplex PCR reads with MiXCR, one entry per CDR3 protein. The profile shows more than 70,000 distinct CDR3 sequences, around nine tenths of them singletons. Peripheral blood CD8+ and CD4+ T cells were profiled by TCR beta sequencing. The sequenced material came from CD8+ T cells from PBMCs. The sequence was obtained from a human donor with multiple sclerosis.

The CDR3, as DNA: TGTGCCAGCAGTTTCAGCGGGGGGGGTCAAGAGACCCAGTACTTC. Translated, it gives CASSFSGGGQETQYF. The gene calls are TRBV5-6 and TRBJ2-5, with TRBD2 matching over 10 bases. V trimming: 5 bases; J trimming: 2 bases; junction bases outside the gene matches: 6. CDR1 is SGHDT, CDR2 YYEEEE, per germline. The CDR3 has 15 residues.